The present TCR beta chain was sequenced within a study of cytomegalovirus exposure and HLA in healthy donors. About this clone: The antigen is not known.

The CDR3 length is 17 residues. V was pared by 1 base and J by 0 bases, with 14 bases between. Germline assignment: CDR1 SGDLS and CDR2 YYNGEE. 60 Vbeta and 13 Jbeta primers were used in PCR. This table comes from immunoSEQ multiplex PCR, and its TCRdb copy is limited to in-frame clones, with some not included. The sample holds fewer than 85,000 clones; under 80% are singletons and the top ten take 4.9%. Study conclusions and caveats: It was reported in a later analysis that an Asian-associated ancestry cluster showed fewer N-insertions than the roughly 670-donor mean. Roughly uniform depth of sequencing across donors was assumed in presence/absence analyses. The authors judged a highly shared variant cluster likely a sequencing artifact.

This receptor was taken from a man aged 55 to 69 in good health and CMV-seropositive. The gene calls are TRBV9 and TRBJ1-3; no clear D. Sequencing was done on a sample of PBMCs. As DNA, the CDR3 is TGTGCCAGCAGCGTACGCCCAGGAGGCCCCTCTGGAAACACCATATATTTT. Translating it yields CASSVRPGGPSGNTIYF.